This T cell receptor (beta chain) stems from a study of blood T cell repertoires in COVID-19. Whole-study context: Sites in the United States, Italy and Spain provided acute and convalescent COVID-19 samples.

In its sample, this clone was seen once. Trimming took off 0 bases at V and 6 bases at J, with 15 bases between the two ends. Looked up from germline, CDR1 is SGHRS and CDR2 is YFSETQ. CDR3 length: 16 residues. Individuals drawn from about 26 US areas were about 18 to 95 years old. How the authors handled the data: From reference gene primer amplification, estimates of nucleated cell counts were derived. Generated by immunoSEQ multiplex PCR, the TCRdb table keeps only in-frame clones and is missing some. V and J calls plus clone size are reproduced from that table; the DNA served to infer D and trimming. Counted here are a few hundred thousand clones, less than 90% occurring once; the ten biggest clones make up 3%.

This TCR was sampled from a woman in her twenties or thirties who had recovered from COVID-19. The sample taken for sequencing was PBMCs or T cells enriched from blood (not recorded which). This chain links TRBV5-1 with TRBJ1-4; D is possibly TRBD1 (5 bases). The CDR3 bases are TGCGCCAGCAGCTTGGTGGGGCCTACAGGCGATGAAAAACTGTTTTTT. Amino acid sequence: CASSLVGPTGDEKLFF. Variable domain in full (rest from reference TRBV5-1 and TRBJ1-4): KAGVTQTPRYLIKTRGQQVTLSCSPISGHRSVSWYQQTPGQGLQFLFEYFSETQRNKGNFPGRFSGRQFSNSRSEMNVSTLELGDSALYLCASSLVGPTGDEKLFFGSGTQLSVL.